The T cell receptor beta chain described here comes from a study of T cell responses to AZD1222 COVID-19 vaccine. Worth noting for this clone: Its antigen is undetermined.

The length of the CDR3 is 13 residues. V gave up 6 bases and J gave up 2 bases, with 8 bases separating them. Notes on the study in general: Just a handful of AZD1222 recipients tested seropositive at baseline. Spike-specific TCRs gained breadth and depth after people received two AZD1222 doses. Targeting of unmutated variant regions was reportedly seen in nearly half of spike-specific TCRs. Donor demographics were predominantly white British with a female majority; clonal diversity may be underestimated.

The method was immunoSEQ multiplex PCR; TCRdb's version includes in-frame clones alone and lacks a portion of them. Of about 130,000 clones in the sample, 80% to 95% were seen once. J is TRBJ1-3 and V is TRBV12-3 or TRBV12-4, with D perhaps TRBD1 (6 bases). The input for sequencing was peripheral blood, taken on day 0 of MenACWY control vaccination. The clonotype originates from an adult in good health. The CDR3 sequence: CASRTGPGNTIYF. In nucleotides, the CDR3 is TGTGCCAGCAGAACAGGGCCTGGAAACACCATATATTTT.